This TCR beta chain was retrieved from a study of human T cells and chemical hapten exposure. On the study more broadly: Patches with 0.01% DPC went on the upper back, and the tests were read at 6 days. Small pooled library volume differences chiefly drove per-sample TCR yield variation.

The CDR3 consists of 12 residues. The V gene's germline CDR1 is MNHEY and CDR2 SMNVEV (reference sequence). This sample's time point: patch test 3, about 24 weeks after DPC sensitization. Sample treatment: therapeutic diphenylcyclopropenone sensitization with weekly scalp DPC. Individual cDNA molecules (in the library) carried attached unique molecular identifiers. TCRdb re-analysed the RACE reads in MiXCR, keeping a single row per CDR3 protein. This table holds roughly 150,000 distinct CDR3 sequences, 28% found once. For this clonotype: The junction and the germline gene differ at one end; a read error may be behind it.

The sequence was collected from a woman younger than 30 with alopecia areata. Some clones in this sample may be carry-over from other donors' samples. V usage is TRBV27 and J usage is TRBJ1-1, with D maybe TRBD1 (6 bases). The material sequenced was whole blood, taken in connection with sensitization to the hapten diphenylcyclopropenone (DPC). CDR3 DNA: TGCGCCAGCAGCTTCAGGGGTACTGAAGCTTTCTTT. It codes for CASSFRGTEAFF.